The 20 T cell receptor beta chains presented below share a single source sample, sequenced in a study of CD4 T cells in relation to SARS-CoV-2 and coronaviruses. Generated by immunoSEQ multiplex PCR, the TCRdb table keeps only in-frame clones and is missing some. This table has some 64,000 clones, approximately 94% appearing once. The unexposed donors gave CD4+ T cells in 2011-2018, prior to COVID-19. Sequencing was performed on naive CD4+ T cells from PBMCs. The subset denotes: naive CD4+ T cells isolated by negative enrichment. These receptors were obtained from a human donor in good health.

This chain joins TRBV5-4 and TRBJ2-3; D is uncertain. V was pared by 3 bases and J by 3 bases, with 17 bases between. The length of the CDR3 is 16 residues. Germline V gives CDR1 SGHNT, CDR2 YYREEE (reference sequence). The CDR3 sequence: CASSSRLSRATDTQYF. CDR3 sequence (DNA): TGTGCCAGCAGCTCCCGACTGAGCCGGGCGACAGATACGCAGTATTTT.

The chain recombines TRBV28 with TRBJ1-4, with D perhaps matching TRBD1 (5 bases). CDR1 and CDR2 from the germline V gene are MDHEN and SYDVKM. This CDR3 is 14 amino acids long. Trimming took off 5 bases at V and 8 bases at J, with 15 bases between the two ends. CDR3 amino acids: CASSPGPGTEKLFF. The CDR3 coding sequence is TGTGCCAGCAGTCCGGGACCGGGGACGGAAAAACTGTTTTTT.

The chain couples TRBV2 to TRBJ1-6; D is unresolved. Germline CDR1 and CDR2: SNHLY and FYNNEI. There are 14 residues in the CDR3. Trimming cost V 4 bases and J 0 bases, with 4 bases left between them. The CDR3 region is CASSGGSYNSPLHF. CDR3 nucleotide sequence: TGTGCCAGCAGTGGGGGCTCCTATAATTCACCCCTCCACTTT.

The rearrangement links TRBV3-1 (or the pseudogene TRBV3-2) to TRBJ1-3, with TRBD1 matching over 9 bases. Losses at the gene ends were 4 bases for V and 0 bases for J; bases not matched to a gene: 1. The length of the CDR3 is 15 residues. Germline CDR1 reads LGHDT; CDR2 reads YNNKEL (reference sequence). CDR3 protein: CASSPGQGSGNTIYF. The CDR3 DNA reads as TGTGCCAGCAGCCCGGGACAGGGCTCTGGAAACACCATATATTTT.

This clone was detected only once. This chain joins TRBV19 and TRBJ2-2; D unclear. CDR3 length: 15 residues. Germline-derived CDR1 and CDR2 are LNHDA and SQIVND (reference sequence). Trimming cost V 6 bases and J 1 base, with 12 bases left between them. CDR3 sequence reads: CASRITNQNTGELFF. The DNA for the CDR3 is TGTGCCAGTAGGATTACGAACCAGAACACCGGGGAGCTGTTTTTT.

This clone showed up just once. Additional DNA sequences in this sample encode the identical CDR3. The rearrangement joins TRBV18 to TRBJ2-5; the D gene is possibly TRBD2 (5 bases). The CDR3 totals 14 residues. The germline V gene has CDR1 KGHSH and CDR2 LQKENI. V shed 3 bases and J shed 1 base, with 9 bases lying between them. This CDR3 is CASSPDRGQETQYF. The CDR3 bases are TGTGCCAGCTCACCGGACCGGGGCCAAGAGACCCAGTACTTC.

The CDR3, as DNA: TGTGCCAGCAGTCAGAGGACAGGGTTTAATTCACCCCTCCACTTT. As protein: CASSQRTGFNSPLHF. The chain has TRBV28 and TRBJ1-6, with TRBD1 identical over 8 bases. V was clipped by 5 bases and J by 6 bases; unmatched bases: 6. The CDR3 length is 15 residues. Germline V lookup: CDR1 MDHEN, CDR2 SYDVKM.

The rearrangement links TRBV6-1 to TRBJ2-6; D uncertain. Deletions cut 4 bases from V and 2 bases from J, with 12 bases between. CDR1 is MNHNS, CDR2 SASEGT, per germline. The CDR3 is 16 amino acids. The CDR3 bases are TGTGCCAGCAGTGGAAAGGTAATAGCTGGGGCCAACGTCCTGACTTTC. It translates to CASSGKVIAGANVLTF.

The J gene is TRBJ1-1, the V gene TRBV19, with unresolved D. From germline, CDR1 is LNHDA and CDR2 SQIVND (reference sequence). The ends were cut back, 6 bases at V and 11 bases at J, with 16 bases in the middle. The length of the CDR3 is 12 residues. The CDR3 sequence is CASSSGSGYAFF. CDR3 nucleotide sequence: TGTGCCAGTAGCTCGGGGTCCGGGTATGCTTTCTTT. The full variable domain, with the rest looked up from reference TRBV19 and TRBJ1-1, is DGGITQSPKYLFRKEGQNVTLSCEQNLNHDAMYWYRQDPGQGLRLIYYSQIVNDFQKGDIAEGYSVSREKKESFPLTVTSAQKNPTAFYLCASSSGSGYAFFGQGTRLTVV.

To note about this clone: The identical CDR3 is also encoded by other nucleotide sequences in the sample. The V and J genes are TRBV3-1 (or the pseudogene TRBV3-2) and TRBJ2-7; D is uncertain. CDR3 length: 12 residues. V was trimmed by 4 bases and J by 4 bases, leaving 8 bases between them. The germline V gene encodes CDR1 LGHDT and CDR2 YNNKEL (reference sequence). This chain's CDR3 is CASSLLGYEQYF. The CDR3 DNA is TGTGCCAGCAGCCTCTTGGGATACGAGCAGTACTTC.

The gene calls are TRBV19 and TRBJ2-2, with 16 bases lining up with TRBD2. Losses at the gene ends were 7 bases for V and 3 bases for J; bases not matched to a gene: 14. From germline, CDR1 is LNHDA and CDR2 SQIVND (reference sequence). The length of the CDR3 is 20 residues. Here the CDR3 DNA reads TGTGCCAGTACCGCGTTACCGGGACTAGCGGGAGGGCTATACACCGGGGAGCTGTTTTTT. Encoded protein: CASTALPGLAGGLYTGELFF. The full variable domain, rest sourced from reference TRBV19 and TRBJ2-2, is DGGITQSPKYLFRKEGQNVTLSCEQNLNHDAMYWYRQDPGQGLRLIYYSQIVNDFQKGDIAEGYSVSREKKESFPLTVTSAQKNPTAFYLCASTALPGLAGGLYTGELFFGEGSRLTVL.

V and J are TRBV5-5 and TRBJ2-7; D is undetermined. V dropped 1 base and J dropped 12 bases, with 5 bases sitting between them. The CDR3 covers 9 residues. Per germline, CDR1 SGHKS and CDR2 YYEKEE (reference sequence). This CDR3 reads CASSLILYF. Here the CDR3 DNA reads TGTGCCAGCAGCTTGATACTGTACTTC. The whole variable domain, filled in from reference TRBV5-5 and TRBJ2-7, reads DAGVTQSPTHLIKTRGQQVTLRCSPISGHKSVSWYQQVLGQGPQFIFQYYEKEERGRGNFPDRFSARQFPNYSSELNVNALLLGDSALYLCASSLILYFGPGTRLTVT.

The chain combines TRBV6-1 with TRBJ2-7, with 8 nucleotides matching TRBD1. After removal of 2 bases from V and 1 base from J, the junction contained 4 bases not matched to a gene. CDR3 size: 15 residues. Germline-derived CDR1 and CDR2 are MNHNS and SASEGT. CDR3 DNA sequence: TGTGCCAGCAGTGAACAGGGGGCATTTTCCTACGAGCAGTACTTC. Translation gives CASSEQGAFSYEQYF.

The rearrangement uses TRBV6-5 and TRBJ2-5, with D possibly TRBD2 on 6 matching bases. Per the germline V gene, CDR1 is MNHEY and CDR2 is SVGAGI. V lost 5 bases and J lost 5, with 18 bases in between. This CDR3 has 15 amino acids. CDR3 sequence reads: CASSHRWGVLETQYF. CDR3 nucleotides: TGTGCCAGCAGTCATCGCTGGGGGGTCTTGGAGACCCAGTACTTC.

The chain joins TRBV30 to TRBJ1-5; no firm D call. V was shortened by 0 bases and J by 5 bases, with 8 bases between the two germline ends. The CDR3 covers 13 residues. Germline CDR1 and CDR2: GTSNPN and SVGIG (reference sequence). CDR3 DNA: TGTGCCTGGAGTGTACGGGAAGATCAGCCCCAGCATTTT. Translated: CAWSVREDQPQHF.

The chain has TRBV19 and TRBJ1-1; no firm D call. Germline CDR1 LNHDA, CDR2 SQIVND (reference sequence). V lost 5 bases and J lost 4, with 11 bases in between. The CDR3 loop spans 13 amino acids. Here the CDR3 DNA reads TGTGCCAGTAGTGGCCAGACGTTCACTGAAGCTTTCTTT. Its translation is CASSGQTFTEAFF.

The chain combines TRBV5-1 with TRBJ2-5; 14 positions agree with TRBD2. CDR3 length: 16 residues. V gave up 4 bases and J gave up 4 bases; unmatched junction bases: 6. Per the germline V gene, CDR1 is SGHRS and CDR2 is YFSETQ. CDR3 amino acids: CASSAGLAGGRETQYF. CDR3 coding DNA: TGCGCCAGCAGCGCCGGACTAGCGGGAGGCAGAGAGACCCAGTACTTC.

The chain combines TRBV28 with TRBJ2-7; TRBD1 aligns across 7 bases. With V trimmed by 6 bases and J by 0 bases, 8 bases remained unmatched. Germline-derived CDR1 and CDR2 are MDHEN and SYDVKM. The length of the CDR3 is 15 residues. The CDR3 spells CASRSAGTDSYEQYF. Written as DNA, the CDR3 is TGTGCCAGCAGGTCAGCCGGGACAGACTCCTACGAGCAGTACTTC.

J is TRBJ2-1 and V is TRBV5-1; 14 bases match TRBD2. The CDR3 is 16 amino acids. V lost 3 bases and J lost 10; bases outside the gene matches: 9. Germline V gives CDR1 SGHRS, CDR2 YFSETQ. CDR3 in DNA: TGCGCCAGCAGCTCAGGACTAGCGGGAGGCCTTTGGGAGCAGTTCTTC. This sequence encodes CASSSGLAGGLWEQFF.

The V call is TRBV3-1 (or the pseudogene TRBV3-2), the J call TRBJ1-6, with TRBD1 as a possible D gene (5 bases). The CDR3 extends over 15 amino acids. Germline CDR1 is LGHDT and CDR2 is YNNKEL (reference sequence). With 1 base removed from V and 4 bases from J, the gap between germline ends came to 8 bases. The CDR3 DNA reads TGTGCCAGCAGCCAAGGTGCAGGGTATAATTCACCCCTCCACTTT. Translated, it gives CASSQGAGYNSPLHF.